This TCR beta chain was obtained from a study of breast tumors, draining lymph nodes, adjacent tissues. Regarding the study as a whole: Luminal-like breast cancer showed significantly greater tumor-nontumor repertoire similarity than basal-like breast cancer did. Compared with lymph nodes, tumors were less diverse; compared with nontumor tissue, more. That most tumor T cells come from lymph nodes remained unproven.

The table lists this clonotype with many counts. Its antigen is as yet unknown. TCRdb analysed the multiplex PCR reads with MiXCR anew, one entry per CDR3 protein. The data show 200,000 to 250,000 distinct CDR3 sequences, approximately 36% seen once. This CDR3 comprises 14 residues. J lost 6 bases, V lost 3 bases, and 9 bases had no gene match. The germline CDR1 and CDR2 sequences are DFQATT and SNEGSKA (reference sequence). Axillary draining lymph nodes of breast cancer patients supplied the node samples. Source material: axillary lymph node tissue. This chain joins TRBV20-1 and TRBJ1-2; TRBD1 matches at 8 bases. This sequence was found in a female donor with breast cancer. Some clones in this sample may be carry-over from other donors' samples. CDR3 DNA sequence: TGCAGTGCTAGCTTGCAAGGACAGGGACATGGCTACACCTTC. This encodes CSASLQGQGHGYTF.